This TCR beta chain was found in a study of radiotherapy plus CTLA-4 blockade in lung cancer. Study at large: Disease control reached 31%, with objective responses in 15% to 20%.

As for this clone: The antigen remains undetermined.

Here immunoSEQ multiplex PCR was the method, and the copy in TCRdb shows in-frame clones only, minus some. The table has approximately 89,000 clones, around four fifths seen once; the top ten hold just over 14%. Lung cancer patients with chemo-refractory metastatic non-small-cell disease were given focal radiation plus CTLA-4 blockade with ipilimumab. General study points: Some TCR clones had been derived from tumors. These clones expanded in peripheral blood after radiotherapy plus ipilimumab. It was early blood T cell clone dynamics, with interferon-beta, that reportedly best predicted response.

The sequence was obtained from a human donor with non-small cell lung cancer that progressed on radiotherapy plus ipilimumab. The input for sequencing was peripheral blood, taken from a patient treated with radiotherapy plus ipilimumab.

This CDR3 is CASSLYREEAFF. The CDR3 bases are TGTGCCAGCAGCTTGTACAGGGAGGAAGCTTTCTTT. The J gene is TRBJ1-1, the V gene TRBV5-4, with D maybe TRBD1 (6 bases). V gave up 1 base and J gave up 8 bases, with 9 bases separating them. This CDR3 has 12 residues. Germline CDR1 is SGHNT and CDR2 is YYREEE (reference sequence).